This T cell receptor beta chain was documented in a study of blood T cells in healthy people across ages. Study-level findings and limits: Fewer expanded clones and more diversity marked long-lived versus aged donors. Estimated diversity that came from one million T cells was considered an underestimate.

This clonotype was found a few times. Its cognate antigen is unknown. The CDR3 spans 14 residues. V shed 3 bases, J shed 11 bases, and the junction held 8 bases outside the gene matches. The germline gives CDR1 SGHDT, CDR2 YYEEEE. A second PCR, run for roughly 7 to 12 cycles, used a sample-barcoded 5' primer plus a J-beta primer mix. TCRdb fed the 5' RACE reads into MiXCR, producing one record per CDR3 protein. The sample carries 800,000 or so distinct CDR3 sequences, 25% recorded once. These data also formed part of another study, on T cells of mothers and their children. According to that study: Donation was provided by three healthy Caucasian mothers along with their six children. Overlap ran slightly, non-significantly higher for related than unrelated mother-child pairs.

The receptor was isolated from a boy aged 5-17 years in good health. The genes are TRBV5-6 and TRBJ2-5; 12 nucleotides match TRBD2. Specimen: blood. Written as DNA, the CDR3 is TGTGCCAGCAGCTCGAGGTGGACTAGCGGGGAGCAGTACTTC. This encodes CASSSRWTSGEQYF.